The sequence of this TCR beta chain was determined in a study of blood T cell repertoires in COVID-19. Study summary: Sites in the United States, Italy and Spain provided acute and convalescent COVID-19 samples. T cells, B-cell-depleted T cells, or PBMCs provided the cDNA or gDNA that served as material.

CDR1 MNHEY and CDR2 SMNVEV come from the germline V gene (reference sequence). Trimming took 7 bases from V and 8 from J; bases not matched to a gene: 12. The length of the CDR3 is 14 residues. In the study's own analysis: Amplifying reference gene primers gave estimates of nucleated cell counts. Some clones are missing from TCRdb's copy, which holds only in-frame ones; the method was immunoSEQ multiplex PCR. D and trimming come from the DNA, and the V and J calls and clone size come from that table. Among about 410,000 clones listed, 75% to 90% were seen once. This clonotype was obtained from a woman aged 30 to 39 with active or convalescent COVID-19. The gene calls are TRBV27 and TRBJ2-7, with 9 bases identical to TRBD1. Material: peripheral blood. The CDR3 protein is CASKSAGTGYKQYF. The CDR3 DNA is TGTGCCAGCAAGTCGGCCGGGACAGGGTATAAGCAGTACTTC.